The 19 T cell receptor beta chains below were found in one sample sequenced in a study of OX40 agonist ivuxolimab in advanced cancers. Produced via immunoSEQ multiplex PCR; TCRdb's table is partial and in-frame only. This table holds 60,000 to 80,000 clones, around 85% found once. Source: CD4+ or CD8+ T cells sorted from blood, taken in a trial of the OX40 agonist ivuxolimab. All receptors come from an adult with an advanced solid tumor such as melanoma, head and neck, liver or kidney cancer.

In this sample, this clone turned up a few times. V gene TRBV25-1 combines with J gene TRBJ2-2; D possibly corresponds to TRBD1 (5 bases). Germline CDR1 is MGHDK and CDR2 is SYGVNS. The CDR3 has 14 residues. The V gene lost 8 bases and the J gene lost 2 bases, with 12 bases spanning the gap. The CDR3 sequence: CASGDRLNTGELFF. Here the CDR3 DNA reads TGTGCCAGCGGAGACAGACTCAACACCGGGGAGCTGTTTTTT.

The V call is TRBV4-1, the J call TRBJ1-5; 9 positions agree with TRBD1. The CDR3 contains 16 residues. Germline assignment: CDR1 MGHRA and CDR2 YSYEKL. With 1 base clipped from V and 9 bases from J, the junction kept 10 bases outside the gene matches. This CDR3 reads CASSQGGGTGLGPQHF. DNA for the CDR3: TGCGCCAGCAGCCAAGGGGGTGGGACAGGGTTGGGGCCCCAGCATTTT.

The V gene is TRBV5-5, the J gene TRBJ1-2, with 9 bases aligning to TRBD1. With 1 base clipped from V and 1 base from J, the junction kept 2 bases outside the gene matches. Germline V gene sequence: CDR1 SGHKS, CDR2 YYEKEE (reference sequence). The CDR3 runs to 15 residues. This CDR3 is CASSLRGQGNYGYTF. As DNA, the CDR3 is TGTGCCAGCAGCTTGAGGGGACAGGGTAACTATGGCTACACCTTC.

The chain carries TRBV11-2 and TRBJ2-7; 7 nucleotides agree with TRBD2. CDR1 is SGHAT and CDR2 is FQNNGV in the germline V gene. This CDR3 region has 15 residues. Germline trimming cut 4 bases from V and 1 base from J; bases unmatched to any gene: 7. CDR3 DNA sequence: TGTGCCAGCAGCTGGGGGGGGACGCCTTCCTACGAGCAGTACTTC. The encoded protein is CASSWGGTPSYEQYF.

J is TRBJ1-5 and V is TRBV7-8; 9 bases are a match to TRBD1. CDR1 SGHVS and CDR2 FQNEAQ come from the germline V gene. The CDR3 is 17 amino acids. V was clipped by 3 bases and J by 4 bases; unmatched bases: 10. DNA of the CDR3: TGTGCCAGCAGCTTGAACCCGGGACAGGGAAGGAATCAGCCCCAGCATTTT. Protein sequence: CASSLNPGQGRNQPQHF.

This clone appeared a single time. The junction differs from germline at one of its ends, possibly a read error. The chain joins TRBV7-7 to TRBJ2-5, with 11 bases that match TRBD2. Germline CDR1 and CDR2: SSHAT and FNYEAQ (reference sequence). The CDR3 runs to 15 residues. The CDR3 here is CASSLESSGGETQYF. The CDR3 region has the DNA TGTGCTAGCAGCTTAGAGTCTAGCGGGGGGGAGACCCAGTACTTC.

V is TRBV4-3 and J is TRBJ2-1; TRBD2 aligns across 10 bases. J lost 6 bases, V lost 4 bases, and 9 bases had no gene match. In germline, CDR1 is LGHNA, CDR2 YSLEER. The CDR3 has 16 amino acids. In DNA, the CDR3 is TGCGCCAGCAGCCGGGCCGGACTAGCGGAGGTCAATGAGCAGTTCTTC. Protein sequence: CASSRAGLAEVNEQFF.

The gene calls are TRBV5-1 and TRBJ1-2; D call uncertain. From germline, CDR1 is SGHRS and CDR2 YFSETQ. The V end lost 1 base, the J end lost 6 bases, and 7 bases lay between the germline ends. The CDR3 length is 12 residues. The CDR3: CASSLRRDGYTF. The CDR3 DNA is TGCGCCAGCAGCTTGAGGAGGGATGGCTACACCTTC.

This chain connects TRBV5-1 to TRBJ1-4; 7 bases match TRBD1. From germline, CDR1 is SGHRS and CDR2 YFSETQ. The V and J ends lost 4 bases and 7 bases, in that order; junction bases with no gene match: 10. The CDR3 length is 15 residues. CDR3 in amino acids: CASSARQGLIEKLFF. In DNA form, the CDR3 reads TGCGCCAGCAGCGCAAGACAGGGATTAATTGAAAAACTGTTTTTT.

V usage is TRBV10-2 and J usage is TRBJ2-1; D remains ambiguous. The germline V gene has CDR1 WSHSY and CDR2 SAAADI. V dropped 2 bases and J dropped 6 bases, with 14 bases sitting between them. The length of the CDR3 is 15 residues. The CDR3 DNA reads TGCGCCAGCAGTGAGCCGCCCACCCGTGGCAATGAGCAGTTCTTC. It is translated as CASSEPPTRGNEQFF.

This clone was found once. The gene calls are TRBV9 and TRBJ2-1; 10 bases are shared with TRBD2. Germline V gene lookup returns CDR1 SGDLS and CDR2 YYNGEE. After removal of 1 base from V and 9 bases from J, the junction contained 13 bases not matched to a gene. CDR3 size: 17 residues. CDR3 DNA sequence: TGTGCCAGCAGCGTAAATGGGTTGGGTAGCGGGAGGCCTGAGCAGTTCTTC. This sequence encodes CASSVNGLGSGRPEQFF.

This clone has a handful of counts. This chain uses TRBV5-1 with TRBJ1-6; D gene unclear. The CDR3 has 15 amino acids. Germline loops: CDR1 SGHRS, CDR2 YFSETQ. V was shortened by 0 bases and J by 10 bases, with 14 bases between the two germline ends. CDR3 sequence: CASSLAGQSMSPLHF. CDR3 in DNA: TGCGCCAGCAGCTTGGCCGGGCAGTCAATGTCACCCCTCCACTTT.

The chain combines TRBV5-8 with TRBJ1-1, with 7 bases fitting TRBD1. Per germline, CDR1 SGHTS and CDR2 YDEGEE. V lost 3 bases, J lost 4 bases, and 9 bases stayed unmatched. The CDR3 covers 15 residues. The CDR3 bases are TGTGCCAGCAGCTCAGTCAGACACAGGGGCACTGAAGCTTTCTTT. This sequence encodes CASSSVRHRGTEAFF.

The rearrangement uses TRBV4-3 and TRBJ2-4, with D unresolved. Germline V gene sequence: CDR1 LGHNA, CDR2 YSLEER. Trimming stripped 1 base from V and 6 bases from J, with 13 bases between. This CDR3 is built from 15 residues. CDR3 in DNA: TGCGCCAGCAGCCAAGGTCATGATTTCTCAAACATTCAGTACTTC. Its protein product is CASSQGHDFSNIQYF.

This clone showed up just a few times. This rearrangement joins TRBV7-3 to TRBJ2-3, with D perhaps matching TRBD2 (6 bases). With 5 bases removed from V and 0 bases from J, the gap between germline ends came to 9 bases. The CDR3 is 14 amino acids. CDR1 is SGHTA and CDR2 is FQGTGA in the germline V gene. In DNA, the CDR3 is TGTGCCAGCAGCCCCGGGACTAGCACAGATACGCAGTATTTT. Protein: CASSPGTSTDTQYF.

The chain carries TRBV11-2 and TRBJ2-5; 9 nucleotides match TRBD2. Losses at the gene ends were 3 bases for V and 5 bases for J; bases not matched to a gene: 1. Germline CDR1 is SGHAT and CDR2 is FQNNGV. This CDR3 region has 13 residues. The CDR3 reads CASSFSGGETQYF. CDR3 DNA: TGTGCCAGCAGCTTTAGCGGGGGCGAGACCCAGTACTTC.

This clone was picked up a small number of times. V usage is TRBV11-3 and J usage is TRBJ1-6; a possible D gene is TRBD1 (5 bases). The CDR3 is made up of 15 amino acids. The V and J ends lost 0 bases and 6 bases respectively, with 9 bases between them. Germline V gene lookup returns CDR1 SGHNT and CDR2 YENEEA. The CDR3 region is CASSLEGGSNSPLHF. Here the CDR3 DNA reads TGTGCCAGCAGCTTAGAGGGGGGTTCTAATTCACCCCTCCACTTT. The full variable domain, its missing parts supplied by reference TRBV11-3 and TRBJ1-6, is EAGVVQSPRYKIIEKKQPVAFWCNPISGHNTLYWYLQNLGQGPELLIRYENEEAVDDSQLPKDRFSAERLKGVDSTLKIQPAELGDSAVYLCASSLEGGSNSPLHFGNGTRLTVT.

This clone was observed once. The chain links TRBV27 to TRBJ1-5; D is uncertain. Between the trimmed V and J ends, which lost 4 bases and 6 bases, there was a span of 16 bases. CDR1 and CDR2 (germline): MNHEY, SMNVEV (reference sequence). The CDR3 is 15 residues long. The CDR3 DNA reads TGTGCCAGCAGTTCCCTGACACGGGGAGCTCAGCCCCAGCATTTT. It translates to CASSSLTRGAQPQHF.

The CDR3 loop is CASGETGFGYTF. CDR3 DNA: TGCGCCAGCGGGGAGACAGGGTTTGGCTACACCTTC. This sequence joins TRBV5-1 and TRBJ1-2, with 7 nucleotides matching TRBD1. J was trimmed by 7 bases and V by 7 bases; bases with no gene match: 7. Per germline, CDR1 SGHRS and CDR2 YFSETQ. This CDR3 has 12 residues.